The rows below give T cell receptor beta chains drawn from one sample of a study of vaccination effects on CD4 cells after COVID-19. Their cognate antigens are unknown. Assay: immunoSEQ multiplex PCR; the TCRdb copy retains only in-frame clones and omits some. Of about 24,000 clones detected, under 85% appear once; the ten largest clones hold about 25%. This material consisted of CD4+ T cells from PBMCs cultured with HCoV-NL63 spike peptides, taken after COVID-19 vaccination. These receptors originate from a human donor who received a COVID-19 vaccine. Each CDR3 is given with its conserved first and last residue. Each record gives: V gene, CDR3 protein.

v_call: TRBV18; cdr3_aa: CASSPLEQQYGYTF
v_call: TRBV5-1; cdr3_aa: CASSSVAGRQETQYF
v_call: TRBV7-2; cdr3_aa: CASSLVQGAVKNIQYF
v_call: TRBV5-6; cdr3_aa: CASRWGSGSSYEQYF
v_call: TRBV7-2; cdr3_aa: CASSQEPHRGTDTQYF
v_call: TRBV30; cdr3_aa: CACRQGNEQYF
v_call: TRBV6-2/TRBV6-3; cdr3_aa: CASSSLSPRSGQGYEQYF
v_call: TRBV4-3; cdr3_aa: CASSQEKSSYNEQFF
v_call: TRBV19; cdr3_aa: CASSTRTDGYTF
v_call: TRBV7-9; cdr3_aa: CASSMDRAMNTEAFF
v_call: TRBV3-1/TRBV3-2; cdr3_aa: CASSQLTGQGRKRRPYEQYF
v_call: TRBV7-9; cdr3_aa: CASSLLIVGTDTQYF
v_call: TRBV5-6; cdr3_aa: CASSLLKGYGYTF
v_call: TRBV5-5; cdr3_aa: CASSYRDSPFYEQYF
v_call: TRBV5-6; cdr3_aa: CASSFAGVTDTQYF
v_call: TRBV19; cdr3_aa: CASSPASTSHEQYF
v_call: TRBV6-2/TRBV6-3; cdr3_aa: CASSSWREEQYF
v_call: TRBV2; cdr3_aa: CASSTGPRQPQHF
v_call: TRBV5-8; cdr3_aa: CASSLVQGALVF
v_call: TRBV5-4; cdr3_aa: CASSLAGGLNEKLFF
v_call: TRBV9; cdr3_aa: CASSVVAGSRFNEQFF
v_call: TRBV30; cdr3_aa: CAWRSLPGVNYGYTF